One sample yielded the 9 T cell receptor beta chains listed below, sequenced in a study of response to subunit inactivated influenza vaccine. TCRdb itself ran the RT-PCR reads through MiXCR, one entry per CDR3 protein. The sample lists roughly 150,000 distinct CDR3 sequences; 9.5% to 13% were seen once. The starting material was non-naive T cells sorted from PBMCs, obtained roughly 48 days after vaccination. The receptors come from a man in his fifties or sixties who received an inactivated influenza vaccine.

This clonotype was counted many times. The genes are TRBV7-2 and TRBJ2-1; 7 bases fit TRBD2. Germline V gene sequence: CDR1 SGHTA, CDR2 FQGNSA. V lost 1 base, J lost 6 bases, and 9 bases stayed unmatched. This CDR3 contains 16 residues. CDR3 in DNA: TGTGCCAGCAGCTTAGAGGTAGCGGGCCGGGGCAATGAGCAGTTCTTC. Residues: CASSLEVAGRGNEQFF. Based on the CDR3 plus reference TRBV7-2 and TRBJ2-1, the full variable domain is GAGVSQSPSNKVTEKGKDVELRCDPISGHTALYWYRQSLGQGLEFLIYFQGNSAPDKSGLPSDRFSAERTGGSVSTLTIQRTQQEDSAVYLCASSLEVAGRGNEQFFGPGTRLTVL.

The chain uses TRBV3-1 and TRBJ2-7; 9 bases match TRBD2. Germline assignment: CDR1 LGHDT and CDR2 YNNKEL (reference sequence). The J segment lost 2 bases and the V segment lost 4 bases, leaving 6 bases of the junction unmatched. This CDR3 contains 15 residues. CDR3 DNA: TGTGCCAGCAGCCCAGACAGGACTAGCGCCTACGAGCAGTACTTC. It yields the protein CASSPDRTSAYEQYF.

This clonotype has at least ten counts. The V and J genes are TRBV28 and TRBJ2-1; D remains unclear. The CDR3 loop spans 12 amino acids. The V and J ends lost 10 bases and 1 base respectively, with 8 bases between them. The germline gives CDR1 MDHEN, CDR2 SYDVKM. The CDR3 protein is CATEGSYNEQFF. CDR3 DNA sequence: TGTGCCACCGAAGGTTCCTACAATGAGCAGTTCTTC.

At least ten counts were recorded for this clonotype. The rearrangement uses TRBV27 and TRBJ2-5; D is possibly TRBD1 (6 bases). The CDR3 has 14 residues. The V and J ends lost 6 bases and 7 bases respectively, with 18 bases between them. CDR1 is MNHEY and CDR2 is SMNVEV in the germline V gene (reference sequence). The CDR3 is CASRGGRGRGTQYF. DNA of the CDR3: TGTGCCAGCAGAGGAGGCAGGGGAAGGGGGACCCAGTACTTC.

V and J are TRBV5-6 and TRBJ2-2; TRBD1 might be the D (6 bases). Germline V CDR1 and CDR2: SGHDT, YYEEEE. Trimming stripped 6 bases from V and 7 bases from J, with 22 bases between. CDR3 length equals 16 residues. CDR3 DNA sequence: TGTGCCAGCACCAGTGATGGTGGGGGCTATGGCGGGGAGCTGTTTTTT. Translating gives CASTSDGGGYGGELFF. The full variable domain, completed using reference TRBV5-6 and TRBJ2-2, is DAGVTQSPTHLIKTRGQQVTLRCSPKSGHDTVSWYQQALGQGPQFIFQYYEEEERQRGNFPDRFSGHQFPNYSSELNVNALLLGDSALYLCASTSDGGGYGGELFFGEGSRLTVL.

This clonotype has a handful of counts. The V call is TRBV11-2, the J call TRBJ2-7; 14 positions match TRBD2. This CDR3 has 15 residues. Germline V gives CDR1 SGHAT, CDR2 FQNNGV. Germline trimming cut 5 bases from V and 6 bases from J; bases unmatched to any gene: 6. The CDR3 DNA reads TGTGCCAGCAGCCTGGGACTAGCGGGAGAGGGCGAGCAGTACTTC. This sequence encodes CASSLGLAGEGEQYF.

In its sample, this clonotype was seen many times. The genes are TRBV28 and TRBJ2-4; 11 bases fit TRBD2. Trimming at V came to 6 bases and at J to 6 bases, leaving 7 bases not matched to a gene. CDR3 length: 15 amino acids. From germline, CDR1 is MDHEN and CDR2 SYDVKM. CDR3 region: CASSTSGGLLNIQYF. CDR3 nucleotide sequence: TGTGCCAGCAGCACTAGCGGGGGCCTTTTAAACATTCAGTACTTC.

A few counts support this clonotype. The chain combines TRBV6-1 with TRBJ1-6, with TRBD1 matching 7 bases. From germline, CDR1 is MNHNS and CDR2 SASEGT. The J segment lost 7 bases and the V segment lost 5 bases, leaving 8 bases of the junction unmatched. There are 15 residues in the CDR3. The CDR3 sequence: CASSPMGQSNSPLHF. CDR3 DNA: TGTGCCAGCAGTCCAATGGGACAGTCAAATTCACCCCTCCACTTT.

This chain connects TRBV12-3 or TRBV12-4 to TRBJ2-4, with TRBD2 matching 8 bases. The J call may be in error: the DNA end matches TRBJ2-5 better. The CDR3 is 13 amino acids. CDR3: CASSSRTSQTQYF. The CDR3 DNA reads TGTGCCAGCAGTTCCAGGACTAGCCAGACCCAGTACTTC.